This TCR beta chain was found in a study of blood T cell repertoires in COVID-19. In the study overall: The United States, Italy and Spain were the sources of the acute and convalescent COVID-19 samples. T cells, B-cell-depleted T cells, or PBMCs supplied cDNA or gDNA.

Per the original data handling: Reference gene primer amplification yielded estimated nucleated cell counts. Some clones are missing from TCRdb's copy, which holds only in-frame ones; the method was immunoSEQ multiplex PCR. That table furnishes V, J and clone size, whereas the DNA furnished D and trimming. The sample lists approximately 150,000 clones; around 87% were seen once. The TCR comes from a woman aged 45 to 65 with active or convalescent COVID-19. Sequencing was performed on peripheral blood.

DNA for the CDR3: TGTGCCAGCAGTTTGACAGGGGAAGCGGGTCAGCCCCAGCATTTT. Translation: CASSLTGEAGQPQHF. The V call is TRBV5-4, the J call TRBJ1-5; TRBD1 matches 8 bases. The CDR3 covers 15 residues. With 5 bases clipped from V and 6 bases from J, the junction kept 10 bases outside the gene matches. Germline lookup yields CDR1 SGHNT and CDR2 YYREEE (reference sequence).